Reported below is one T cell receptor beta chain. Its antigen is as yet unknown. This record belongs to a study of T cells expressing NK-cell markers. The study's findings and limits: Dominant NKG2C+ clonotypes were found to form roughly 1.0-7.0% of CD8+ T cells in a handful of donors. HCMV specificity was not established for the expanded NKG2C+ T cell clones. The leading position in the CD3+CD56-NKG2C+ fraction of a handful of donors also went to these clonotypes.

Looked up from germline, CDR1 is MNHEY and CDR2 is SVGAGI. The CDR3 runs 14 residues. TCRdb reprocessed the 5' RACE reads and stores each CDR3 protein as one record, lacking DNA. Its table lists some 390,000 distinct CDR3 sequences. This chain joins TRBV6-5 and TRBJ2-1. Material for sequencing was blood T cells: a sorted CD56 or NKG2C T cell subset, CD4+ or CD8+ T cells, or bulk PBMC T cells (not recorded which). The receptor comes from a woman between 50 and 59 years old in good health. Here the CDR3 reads CASAGRVSYNEQFF.